This TCR beta chain was profiled in a study of cytomegalovirus exposure and HLA in healthy donors. Study findings and constraints: Within a later analysis, the majority of CMV-associated TCR beta chains appeared HLA-restricted. Based on reports, TCR beta sequences accurately predicted HLA-A and HLA-B alleles for most subjects.

PCR involved 60 Vbeta and 13 Jbeta primers. TCRdb keeps only in-frame clones here, not all; method: immunoSEQ multiplex PCR. Among about 150,000 clones listed, nearly 80% were seen once. The germline CDR1 and CDR2 sequences are SGHDN and FVKESK. This CDR3 is built from 18 residues. Trimming took 1 base from V and 3 from J; bases not matched to a gene: 8. Of note for this clone: What it binds is not known.

The source is a male donor in good health and CMV-seronegative. Sequenced input: PBMCs. The rearrangement uses TRBV14 and TRBJ2-1, with TRBD2 matching 11 bases. The CDR3 is CASSQGGSGRAFYNEQFF. CDR3 DNA sequence: TGTGCCAGCAGCCAAGGGGGTAGCGGGAGGGCCTTCTACAATGAGCAGTTCTTC.